This entry features one TCR beta chain sequence. The record originates from a study of blood T cell repertoires in COVID-19. Original analysis: How many nucleated cells were present was estimated from reference gene primer amplification. Here immunoSEQ multiplex PCR was the method, and the copy in TCRdb shows in-frame clones only, minus some. From that table come the V and J calls and clone size; the DNA was used to work out D and trimming. Here the sample spans approximately 180,000 clones, 80% to 90% being singletons. The length of the CDR3 is 14 residues. Germline CDR1 reads SNHLY; CDR2 reads FYNNEI. Trimming cost V 6 bases and J 11 bases; bases outside gene matches: 10.

The chain is built from TRBV2 and TRBJ1-1; TRBD1 matches at 12 bases. This TCR was recovered from an older woman with COVID-19, enrolled during active disease. Sequencing was done on a sample of peripheral blood. The CDR3 DNA reads as TGTGCCAGCAGGTCCGGGACAGGGGGCGATGGGGCTTTCTTT. This codes for CASRSGTGGDGAFF.